This TCR beta chain stems from a study of response to subunit inactivated influenza vaccine. Only a few counts were recorded for this clonotype. TCRdb itself ran the RT-PCR reads through MiXCR, one entry per CDR3 protein. The table lists around 500,000 distinct CDR3 sequences, roughly 9.8% of them singletons, with 9.5% to 15% in the top ten. The germline V gene encodes CDR1 MDHEN and CDR2 SYDVKM. The CDR3 loop spans 17 amino acids. V gave up 5 bases and J gave up 4 bases; unmatched junction bases: 14. The sample here was PBMCs from blood, taken roughly 47 days after vaccination. The chain recombines TRBV28 with TRBJ2-7; 10 bases align to TRBD1. The TCR originated in a man aged 50-59 years who received an inactivated influenza vaccine. The CDR3 sequence is CASSLPGQGGSFYEQYF. Here the CDR3 DNA reads TGTGCCAGCAGTCTCCCTGGACAGGGGGGCTCTTTTTACGAGCAGTACTTC.